The entry below gives a single T cell receptor beta chain sequence along with its context. Its antigen is not known. At one end the junction does not follow the germline gene, possibly because of a read error. This entry belongs to a study of T cell repertoires in aging, cancer and after chemotherapy. The study, taken as a whole, reports: In each cancer cohort, median generation probability increased across chemotherapy, suggesting thymic output rebounded.

Rearranged V-D-J TRB sequences were amplified with a mixed TRB-A/B primer pool. TCRdb re-called the multiplex PCR reads with MiXCR, one entry per CDR3 protein. This table has under 7,500 distinct CDR3 sequences, approximately 29% appearing once. Germline V lookup: CDR1 KGHDR, CDR2 SFDVKD. The CDR3 totals 15 residues. TCR beta rearrangements were amplified from peripheral blood genomic DNA. The J gene is TRBJ2-1, the V gene TRBV24-1; perhaps TRBD1 as D (5 bases). Source material: blood. This receptor was taken from a human donor with a blood cancer. For the CDR3, the DNA is TGTGCCACCAGTGTTAAAGGACACACTTACAATGAGCAGTTATTC. Translating gives CATSVKGHTYNEQLF.